The sequence of this T cell receptor (beta chain) was determined in a study of CDR3 diversity in severe acne. This clonotype was detected many times. CDR1 is KGHSH and CDR2 is LQKENI in the germline V gene. V lost 3 bases to trimming and J lost 3 bases, with 10 bases between them. The CDR3 has 14 residues. TCRdb fed the PCR reads into MiXCR, producing one record per CDR3 protein. The table lists over 100,000 distinct CDR3 sequences, about half of them singletons, with around an eighth in the top ten. The TCR sequence derives from a male donor with acne. The sequencing input was blood. V gene TRBV18 combines with J gene TRBJ2-3, with a weak D call TRBD1 (6 bases). The CDR3 sequence: CASSPNRVTDTQYF. The DNA of the CDR3 is TGTGCCAGCTCACCGAACAGGGTTACAGATACGCAGTATTTT.